Presented here are 8 T cell receptor beta chains from one specimen sequenced in a study of T cells after yellow fever vaccination. TCRdb reprocessed the 5' RACE reads via MiXCR and lists one record per CDR3 protein. Here the sample spans 620,000 or so distinct CDR3 sequences, about 12% being singletons. The source was PBMCs, collected on the day of the yellow fever booster vaccination. The receptors derive from a man between 25 and 39 years old who received the YFV17D yellow fever vaccine.

The V gene is TRBV20-1, the J gene TRBJ2-1, with a weak D call TRBD2 (6 bases). Germline lookup yields CDR1 DFQATT and CDR2 SNEGSKA (reference sequence). The CDR3 totals 15 residues. The V end was cut by 7 bases, the J end by 2 bases, with 18 bases between. In nucleotides, the CDR3 is TGCAGTGGGAATTGGGTTAGCGGACCCTACAATGAGCAGTTCTTC. It is translated as CSGNWVSGPYNEQFF.

This clonotype was found a few times. The chain uses TRBV29-1 and TRBJ2-5; D is unclear. Germline CDR1 reads SQVTM; CDR2 reads ANQGSEA. The CDR3 spans 14 residues. The germline V and J ends were trimmed by 7 bases and 1 base, with 16 bases remaining between them. The CDR3 DNA reads as TGCAGCGGTTCCAATTATCAGTTCCAAGAGACCCAGTACTTC. Encoded protein: CSGSNYQFQETQYF.

In its sample, this clonotype was seen a few times. The chain couples TRBV12-5 to TRBJ2-7, with D unclear. Trimming cost V 2 bases and J 4 bases, with 6 bases left between them. The CDR3 length is 12 residues. Germline V CDR1 and CDR2: LGHNT, FRNRAP. CDR3 loop: CASGLSAYEQYF. The DNA of the CDR3 is TGTGCTAGTGGTTTGAGTGCTTACGAGCAGTACTTC.

This clonotype was seen a handful of times. The V call is TRBV6-5, the J call TRBJ1-4; D not resolved. V was trimmed by 2 bases and J by 5 bases, leaving 12 bases between them. The CDR3 extends over 15 amino acids. Germline CDR1 and CDR2: MNHEY and SVGAGI. For the CDR3, the DNA is TGTGCCAGCAGTTACGACCGCAGGAGGAATGAAAAACTGTTTTTT. This gives the protein CASSYDRRRNEKLFF.

V and J are TRBV7-2 and TRBJ2-1; D call uncertain. Trimming removed 2 bases from V and 9 bases from J, with 8 bases in between. The CDR3 is 12 residues long. Germline V CDR1 and CDR2: SGHTA, FQGNSA. DNA of the CDR3: TGTGCCAGCAGCTTAAGGCTGGCTGAGCAGTTCTTC. Its translation is CASSLRLAEQFF.

The rearrangement links TRBV29-1 to TRBJ2-1, with D maybe TRBD2 (5 bases). There are 14 residues in the CDR3. Trimming stripped 1 base from V and 2 bases from J, with 9 bases between. Germline CDR1 reads SQVTM; CDR2 reads ANQGSEA. The CDR3 loop is CSVEGTLAYNEQFF. In DNA form, the CDR3 reads TGCAGCGTTGAAGGGACTCTCGCCTACAATGAGCAGTTCTTC.

The chain uses TRBV18 and TRBJ1-1, with D unclear. V was clipped by 5 bases and J by 0 bases, with 10 bases between them. CDR1 KGHSH and CDR2 LQKENI come from the germline V gene. The CDR3 contains 14 residues. CDR3 in amino acids: CASSSASMNTEAFF. The CDR3, as DNA: TGTGCCAGCTCATCGGCATCTATGAACACTGAAGCTTTCTTT.

This clonotype turned up a few times. This chain connects TRBV12-3 or TRBV12-4 to TRBJ2-7; 7 nucleotides align to TRBD2. Germline trimming cut 8 bases from V and 3 bases from J; bases unmatched to any gene: 16. The CDR3 runs to 16 residues. CDR3 bases: TGTGCCAGCGGCCTCACCCCCGGGACTACCAGCTACGAGCAGTACTTC. Translated, it gives CASGLTPGTTSYEQYF.